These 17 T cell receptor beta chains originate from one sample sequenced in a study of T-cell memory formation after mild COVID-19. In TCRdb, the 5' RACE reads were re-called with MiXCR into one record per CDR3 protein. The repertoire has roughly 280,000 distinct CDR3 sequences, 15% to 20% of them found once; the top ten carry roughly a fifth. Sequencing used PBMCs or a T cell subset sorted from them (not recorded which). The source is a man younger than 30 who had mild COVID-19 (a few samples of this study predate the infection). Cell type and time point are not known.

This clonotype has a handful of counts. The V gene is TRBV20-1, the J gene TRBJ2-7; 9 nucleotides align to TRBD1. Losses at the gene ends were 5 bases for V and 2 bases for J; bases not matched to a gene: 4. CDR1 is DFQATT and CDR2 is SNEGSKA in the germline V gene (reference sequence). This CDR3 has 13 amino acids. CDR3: CSAQDRGAYEQYF. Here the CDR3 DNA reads TGCAGTGCTCAAGACAGGGGGGCCTACGAGCAGTACTTC.

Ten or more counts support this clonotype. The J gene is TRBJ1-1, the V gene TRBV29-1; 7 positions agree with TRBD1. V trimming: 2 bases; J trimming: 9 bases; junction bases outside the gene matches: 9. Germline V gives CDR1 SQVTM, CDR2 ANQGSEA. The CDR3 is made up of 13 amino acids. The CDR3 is CSVEQGTEGKAFF. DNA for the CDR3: TGCAGCGTTGAACAAGGGACAGAGGGAAAAGCTTTCTTT.

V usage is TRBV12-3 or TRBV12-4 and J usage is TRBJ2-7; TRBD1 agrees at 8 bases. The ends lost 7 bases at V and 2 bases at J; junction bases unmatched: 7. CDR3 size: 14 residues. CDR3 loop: CASTPRDRPYEQYF. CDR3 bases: TGTGCCAGCACGCCCCGGGACAGGCCCTACGAGCAGTACTTC.

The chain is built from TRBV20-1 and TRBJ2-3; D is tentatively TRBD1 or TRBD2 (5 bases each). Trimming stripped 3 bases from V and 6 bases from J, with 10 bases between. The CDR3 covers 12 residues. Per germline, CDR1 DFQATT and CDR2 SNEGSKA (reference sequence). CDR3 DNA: TGCAGTGCTAGGACGGGGCACGATACGCAGTATTTT. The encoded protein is CSARTGHDTQYF.

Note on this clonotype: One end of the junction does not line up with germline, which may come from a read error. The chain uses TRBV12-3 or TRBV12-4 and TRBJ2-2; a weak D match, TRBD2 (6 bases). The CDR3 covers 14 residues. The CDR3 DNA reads TGTGCCAGCAGTTGGGGACTTTTTCCCGGGAAGCTGTTTTTT. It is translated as CASSWGLFPGKLFF.

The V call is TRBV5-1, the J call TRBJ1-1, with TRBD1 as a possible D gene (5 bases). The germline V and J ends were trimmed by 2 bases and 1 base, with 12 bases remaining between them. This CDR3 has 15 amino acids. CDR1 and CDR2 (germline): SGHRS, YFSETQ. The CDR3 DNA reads TGCGCCAGCAGCTTCCGGGGCCCCGGGAACACTGAAGCTTTCTTT. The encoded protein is CASSFRGPGNTEAFF.

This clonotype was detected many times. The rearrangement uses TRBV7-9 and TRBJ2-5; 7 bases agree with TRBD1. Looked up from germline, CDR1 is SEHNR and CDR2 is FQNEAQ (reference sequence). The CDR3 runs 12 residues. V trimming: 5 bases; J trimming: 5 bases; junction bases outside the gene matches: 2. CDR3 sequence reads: CASSTTGETQYF. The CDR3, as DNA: TGTGCCAGCAGCACGACAGGGGAGACCCAGTACTTC. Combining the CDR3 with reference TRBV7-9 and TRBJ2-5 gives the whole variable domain DTGVSQNPRHKITKRGQNVTFRCDPISEHNRLYWYRQTLGQGPEFLTYFQNEAQLEKSRLLSDRFSAERPKGSFSTLEIQRTEQGDSAMYLCASSTTGETQYFGPGTRLLVL.

The CDR3 protein is CASSYGDSSGNTIYF. CDR3 sequence (DNA): TGTGCCAGCAGTTACGGGGACAGCTCTGGAAACACCATATATTTT. V and J are TRBV6-5 and TRBJ1-3, with TRBD1 matching over 7 bases. Per the germline V gene, CDR1 is MNHEY and CDR2 is SVGAGI. V shed 2 bases, J shed 0 bases, and the junction held 1 base outside the gene matches. The CDR3 has 15 residues.

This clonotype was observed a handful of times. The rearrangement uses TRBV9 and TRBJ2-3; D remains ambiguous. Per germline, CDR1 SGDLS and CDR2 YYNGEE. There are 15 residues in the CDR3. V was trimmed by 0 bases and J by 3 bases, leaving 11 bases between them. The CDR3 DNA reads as TGTGCCAGCAGCGTAGGTACACATAAAACAGATACGCAGTATTTT. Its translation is CASSVGTHKTDTQYF.

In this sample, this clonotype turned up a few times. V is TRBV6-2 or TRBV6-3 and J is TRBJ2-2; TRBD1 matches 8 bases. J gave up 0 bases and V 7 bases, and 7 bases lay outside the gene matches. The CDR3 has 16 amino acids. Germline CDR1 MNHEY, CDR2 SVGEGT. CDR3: CASTKGQGTNTGELFF. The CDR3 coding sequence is TGTGCCAGCACCAAAGGACAGGGAACGAACACCGGGGAGCTGTTTTTT.

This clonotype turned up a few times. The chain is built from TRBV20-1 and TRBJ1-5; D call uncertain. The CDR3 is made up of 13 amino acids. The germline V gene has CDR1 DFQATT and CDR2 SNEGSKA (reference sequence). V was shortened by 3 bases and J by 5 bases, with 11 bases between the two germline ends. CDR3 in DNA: TGCAGTGCTAGCCGGGCAATGGATCAGCCCCAGCATTTT. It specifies CSASRAMDQPQHF.

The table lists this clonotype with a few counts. The CDR3 protein is CASSKEGQAYEQYF. The CDR3 bases are TGTGCCAGCAGCAAAGAGGGACAGGCCTACGAGCAGTACTTC. This sequence joins TRBV7-9 and TRBJ2-7; 8 nucleotides match TRBD1. J gave up 2 bases and V 5 bases, and 5 bases lay outside the gene matches. The CDR3 runs 14 residues. CDR1 SEHNR and CDR2 FQNEAQ come from the germline V gene (reference sequence).

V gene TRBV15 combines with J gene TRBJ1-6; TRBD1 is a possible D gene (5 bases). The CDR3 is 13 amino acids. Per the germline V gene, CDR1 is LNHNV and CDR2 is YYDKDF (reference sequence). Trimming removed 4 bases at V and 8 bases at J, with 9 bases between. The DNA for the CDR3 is TGTGCCACCAGCATCGTCAGGGATTCACCCCTCCACTTT. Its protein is CATSIVRDSPLHF. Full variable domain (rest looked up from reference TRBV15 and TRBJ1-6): DAMVIQNPRYQVTQFGKPVTLSCSQTLNHNVMYWYQQKSSQAPKLLFHYYDKDFNNEADTPDNFQSRRPNTSFCFLDIRSPGLGDTAMYLCATSIVRDSPLHFGNGTRLTVT.

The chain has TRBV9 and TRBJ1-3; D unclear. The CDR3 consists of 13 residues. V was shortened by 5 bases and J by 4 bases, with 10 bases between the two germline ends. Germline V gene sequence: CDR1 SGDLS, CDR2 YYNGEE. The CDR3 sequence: CASRETAGNTIYF. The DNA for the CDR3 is TGTGCCAGCAGGGAGACGGCAGGAAACACCATATATTTT.

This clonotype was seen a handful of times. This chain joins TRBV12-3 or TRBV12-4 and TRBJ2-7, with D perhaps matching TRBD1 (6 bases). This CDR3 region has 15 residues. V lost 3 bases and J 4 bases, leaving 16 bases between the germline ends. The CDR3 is CASSFAGGQSYEQYF. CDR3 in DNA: TGTGCCAGCAGTTTCGCCGGCGGACAGTCTTACGAGCAGTACTTC.

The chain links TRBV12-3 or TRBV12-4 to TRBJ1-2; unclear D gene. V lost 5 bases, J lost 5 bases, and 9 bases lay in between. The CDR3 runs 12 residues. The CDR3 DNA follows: TGTGCCAGCAGTCCCGGGTGGTATGGCTACACCTTC. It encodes CASSPGWYGYTF.

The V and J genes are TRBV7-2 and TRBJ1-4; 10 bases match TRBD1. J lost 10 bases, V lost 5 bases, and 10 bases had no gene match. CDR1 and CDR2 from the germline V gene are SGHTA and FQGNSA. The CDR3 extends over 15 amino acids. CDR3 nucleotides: TGTGCCAGCAGCCCCCCGGGGACAGGGGTGGGAAAACTGTTTTTT. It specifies CASSPPGTGVGKLFF.